These T cell receptor beta chains were read from a single sample in a study of OX40 agonist ivuxolimab in advanced cancers. Measured with immunoSEQ multiplex PCR; TCRdb has only the in-frame clones, and not every one. The sample consists of around 84,000 clones, 75% to 95% of them appearing once. The source material was CD4+ or CD8+ T cells sorted from blood, sampled in a trial of the OX40 agonist ivuxolimab. These receptors were collected from an adult with an advanced solid tumor such as melanoma, head and neck, liver or kidney cancer. The CDR3 runs from the conserved cysteine through the conserved F or W. Each record gives: clone size, V gene, J gene, D gene, CDR3 DNA, CDR3 protein. A D gene is named only where the DNA matches it firmly. Not all rows give a size; the values are once, few, many and, for expanded clones, a class.

-,TRBV18,TRBJ2-5,-,TGTGCCAGCTCACCACGCCCGGACAACCAAGAGACCCAGTACTTC,CASSPRPDNQETQYF
-,TRBV5-4,TRBJ2-1,-,TGTGCCAGCAGCTTGAGAGTTGGTGAGCAGTTCTTC,CASSLRVGEQFF
-,TRBV7-9,TRBJ2-1,-,TGTGCCAGCAGCCCAGGTGGGAGCTCCTACAATGAGCAGTTCTTC,CASSPGGSSYNEQFF
-,TRBV30,TRBJ1-3,-,TGTGCCTGGAGCCCTCCGGGCATCACTCGGGACACCATATATTTT,CAWSPPGITRDTIYF
-,TRBV2,TRBJ1-5,-,TGTGCCAGCAGTTCACAAGAGGAGCAGCCCCAGCATTTT,CASSSQEEQPQHF
-,TRBV4-2,TRBJ1-2,TRBD1,TGTGCCAGCAGCCGGGACAGGGGCCCCTCGAATGGCTACACCTTC,CASSRDRGPSNGYTF
-,TRBV10-3,TRBJ1-5,TRBD1,TGTGCCATCAGTGAGTCTCAGGGGGTAGGTCAGCCCCAGCATTTT,CAISESQGVGQPQHF
once,TRBV18,TRBJ2-7,-,TGTGCCAGCTCACCGCCGGGACCCCAAAGCCCCTACGAGCAGTACTTC,CASSPPGPQSPYEQYF
-,TRBV5-1,TRBJ1-2,-,TGCGCCAGCAGCCTGGGGGAGGGCTTCGGGATCTATGGCTACACCTTC,CASSLGEGFGIYGYTF
few,TRBV29-1,TRBJ1-1,-,TGCAGCGTTGCACATATGAACACTGAAGCTTTCTTT,CSVAHMNTEAFF
-,TRBV28,TRBJ1-2,-,TGTGCCAGCAGTAATCAGTACACTCATGGCTACACCTTC,CASSNQYTHGYTF
-,TRBV13,TRBJ2-3,-,TGTGCCAGCAGCTTACTCGCGGGCCAATCCACAGATACGCAGTATTTT,CASSLLAGQSTDTQYF
once,TRBV2,TRBJ1-2,TRBD1,TGTGCCAGCAGAGACAGGACAGGGGTTGCTAACTATGGCTACACCTTC,CASRDRTGVANYGYTF
-,TRBV7-2,TRBJ2-7,TRBD2,TGTGCCAGCAGCGCGGGACTAGCGGGAGTTCGCGAGCAGTACTTC,CASSAGLAGVREQYF
-,TRBV10-3,TRBJ2-7,-,TGTGCCATCAGTGAGGGGGCGGGTTTCGAGCAGTACTTC,CAISEGAGFEQYF
-,TRBV19,TRBJ1-6,-,TGTGCCAGTAGTATGACTGGGGGAGGTTCACCCCTCCACTTT,CASSMTGGGSPLHF
-,TRBV6-6,TRBJ1-6,TRBD1,TGTGCCAGCAGCCGATCGGGACAGGGGGTTTCACCCCTCCACTTT,CASSRSGQGVSPLHF
-,TRBV29-1,TRBJ2-5,-,TGCGGCGTTGAAGGGGGGGGCACCCTAGAGAGAGAGACCCAGTACTTC,CGVEGGGTLERETQYF